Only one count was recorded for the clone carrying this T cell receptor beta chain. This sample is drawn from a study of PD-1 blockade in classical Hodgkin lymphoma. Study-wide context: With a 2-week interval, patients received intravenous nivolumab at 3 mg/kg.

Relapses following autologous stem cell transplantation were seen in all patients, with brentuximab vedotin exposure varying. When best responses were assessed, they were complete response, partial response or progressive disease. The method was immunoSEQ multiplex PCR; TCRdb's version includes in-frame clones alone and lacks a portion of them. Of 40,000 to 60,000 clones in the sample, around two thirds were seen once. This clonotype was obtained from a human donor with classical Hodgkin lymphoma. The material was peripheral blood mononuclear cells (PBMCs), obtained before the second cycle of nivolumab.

The CDR3 loop reads CASSPPVAMNTDTQYF. The CDR3 region has the DNA TGTGCCAGCTCACCACCGGTGGCGATGAACACAGATACGCAGTATTTT. The rearrangement links TRBV18 to TRBJ2-3; the D is unclear. Per germline, CDR1 KGHSH and CDR2 LQKENI. This CDR3 comprises 16 residues. The germline V and J ends were trimmed by 0 bases and 2 bases, with 12 bases remaining between them.